Shown below are 18 T cell receptor beta chains from a single sample sequenced in a study of OX40 agonist ivuxolimab in advanced cancers. Data came from immunoSEQ multiplex PCR; TCRdb stores just in-frame clones and leaves some out. The sample includes around 62,000 clones, roughly 84% seen only once; the top ten take approximately 2.4%. This specimen was CD4+ or CD8+ T cells sorted from blood, taken in a trial of the OX40 agonist ivuxolimab. These receptors all stem from an adult with an advanced solid tumor such as melanoma, head and neck, liver or kidney cancer.

This clone is medium-sized (0.01 to 0.1%) in the sample. The V call is TRBV7-2, the J call TRBJ2-7; 9 nucleotides line up with TRBD1. V lost 5 bases to trimming and J lost 8 bases; unmatched junction nucleotides: 7. The CDR3 totals 13 residues. In germline, CDR1 is SGHTA, CDR2 FQGNSA. CDR3 in DNA: TGTGCCAGCAGCAACTCCGGACAGGGGAAGCAGTACTTC. It specifies CASSNSGQGKQYF.

The V and J genes are TRBV7-9 and TRBJ2-5; the D call may be TRBD1 or TRBD2 (6 bases each). V shed 5 bases and J shed 7 bases, with 17 bases lying between them. Germline loops: CDR1 SEHNR, CDR2 FQNEAQ (reference sequence). The CDR3 spans 14 residues. Here the CDR3 reads CASSPGAEGGTQYF. The CDR3 nucleotides read TGTGCCAGCAGCCCGGGGGCCGAGGGGGGGACCCAGTACTTC.

The rearrangement uses TRBV19 and TRBJ2-2; D gene uncertain. Looked up from germline, CDR1 is LNHDA and CDR2 is SQIVND (reference sequence). This CDR3 comprises 14 residues. The germline V and J ends were trimmed by 3 bases and 3 bases, with 8 bases remaining between them. CDR3 DNA sequence: TGTGCCAGTAGTATTGTATCCTACACCGGGGAGCTGTTTTTT. Translating gives CASSIVSYTGELFF. Drawing the rest from reference TRBV19 and TRBJ2-2, the complete variable domain is DGGITQSPKYLFRKEGQNVTLSCEQNLNHDAMYWYRQDPGQGLRLIYYSQIVNDFQKGDIAEGYSVSREKKESFPLTVTSAQKNPTAFYLCASSIVSYTGELFFGEGSRLTVL.

The rearrangement joins TRBV2 to TRBJ1-2; D gene ambiguous. The germline V gene encodes CDR1 SNHLY and CDR2 FYNNEI. Trimming stripped 3 bases from V and 5 bases from J, with 4 bases between. The CDR3 spans 11 residues. CDR3 sequence: CASSDDYGYTF. CDR3 nucleotides: TGTGCCAGCAGTGATGATTATGGCTACACCTTC.

The genes are TRBV11-3 and TRBJ2-7; 8 positions agree with TRBD1. The CDR3 spans 14 residues. J lost 5 bases, V lost 5 bases, and 8 bases had no gene match. CDR1 SGHNT and CDR2 YENEEA come from the germline V gene. The CDR3 protein is CASSNNRGSDEQYF. For the CDR3, the DNA is TGTGCCAGCAGCAATAACAGGGGGTCTGACGAGCAGTACTTC. The whole variable domain, remainder taken from reference TRBV11-3 and TRBJ2-7, is EAGVVQSPRYKIIEKKQPVAFWCNPISGHNTLYWYLQNLGQGPELLIRYENEEAVDDSQLPKDRFSAERLKGVDSTLKIQPAELGDSAVYLCASSNNRGSDEQYFGPGTRLTVT.

V is TRBV29-1 and J is TRBJ1-1; 9 bases are shared with TRBD1. Germline V gene lookup returns CDR1 SQVTM and CDR2 ANQGSEA. V was clipped by 4 bases and J by 1 base; unmatched bases: 1. This CDR3 is built from 13 residues. This CDR3 reads CSVAQGANTEAFF. The CDR3, as DNA: TGCAGCGTTGCACAGGGGGCGAACACTGAAGCTTTCTTT.

CDR3 amino acids: CASSDEGQGGPSSPLHF. The CDR3 nucleotides read TGTGCCAGCAGTGACGAGGGACAGGGAGGTCCTAGTTCACCCCTCCACTTT. This chain uses TRBV2 with TRBJ1-6; 9 nucleotides match TRBD1. Germline-derived CDR1 and CDR2 are SNHLY and FYNNEI. This CDR3 comprises 17 residues. V was pared by 3 bases and J by 9 bases, with 12 bases of the junction left unmatched.

The V call is TRBV6-4, the J call TRBJ1-1; 8 nucleotides line up with TRBD1. The CDR3 has 14 amino acids. Trimming took 0 bases from V and 9 from J; bases not matched to a gene: 6. Germline V gene sequence: CDR1 MRHNA, CDR2 SNTAGT. DNA for the CDR3: TGTGCCAGCAGTGACTCGAACCAGGGGGCGCAAGCTTTCTTT. It specifies CASSDSNQGAQAFF.

This clone has only a few counts. This rearrangement joins TRBV29-1 to TRBJ2-2; the D gene is possibly TRBD1 (5 bases). Germline CDR1 reads SQVTM; CDR2 reads ANQGSEA. The ends were cut back, 7 bases at V and 3 bases at J, with 6 bases in the middle. This CDR3 region has 11 residues. CDR3 protein: CSARDTGELFF. The CDR3 nucleotides read TGCAGCGCCAGGGACACCGGGGAGCTGTTTTTT.

The rearrangement uses TRBV7-9 and TRBJ2-7; D is unresolved. Between the trimmed V and J ends, which lost 2 bases and 2 bases, there was a span of 10 bases. There are 14 residues in the CDR3. Germline V CDR1 and CDR2: SEHNR, FQNEAQ (reference sequence). CDR3 bases: TGTGCCAGCAGCTTACCCGGCAGTCCCTACGAGCAGTACTTC. This encodes CASSLPGSPYEQYF.

The chain has TRBV6-1 and TRBJ1-3, with D tentatively TRBD1 (5 bases). The CDR3 spans 16 residues. The V gene lost 4 bases and the J gene lost 0 bases, with 13 bases spanning the gap. Germline CDR1 and CDR2: MNHNS and SASEGT. The CDR3 DNA follows: TGTGCCAGCAGTGGGGGACGGCCGGACTCTGGAAACACCATATATTTT. As protein: CASSGGRPDSGNTIYF.

The chain links TRBV6-1 to TRBJ1-3, with TRBD1 identical over 7 bases. This CDR3 region has 15 residues. V trimming: 5 bases; J trimming: 2 bases; junction bases outside the gene matches: 6. Germline CDR1 and CDR2: MNHNS and SASEGT. The CDR3 is CASSKRQGTGNTIYF. Written as DNA, the CDR3 is TGTGCCAGCAGTAAACGACAGGGTACTGGAAACACCATATATTTT.

This clone was seen more than once but under ten times. The J gene is TRBJ2-3, the V gene TRBV27; TRBD2 agrees at 12 bases. Per the germline V gene, CDR1 is MNHEY and CDR2 is SMNVEV (reference sequence). V lost 5 bases, J lost 3 bases, and 6 bases stayed unmatched. This CDR3 contains 16 residues. This CDR3 is CASSIRTSGATDTQYF. CDR3 nucleotides: TGTGCCAGCAGTATACGGACTAGCGGGGCTACAGATACGCAGTATTTT.

This rearrangement joins TRBV5-1 to TRBJ2-7; 8 bases are shared with TRBD1. Germline V gene data show CDR1 as SGHRS and CDR2 as YFSETQ. The CDR3 length is 15 residues. Trimming cost V 6 bases and J 5 bases; bases outside gene matches: 13. DNA for the CDR3: TGCGCCAGCACCTCCCCGGACAGGGATGGTAACGAGCAGTACTTC. This translates into CASTSPDRDGNEQYF.

V and J are TRBV5-6 and TRBJ2-7, with 12 bases that match TRBD2. Germline assignment: CDR1 SGHDT and CDR2 YYEEEE. V trimming: 0 bases; J trimming: 6 bases; junction bases outside the gene matches: 4. The CDR3 runs to 15 residues. The CDR3 bases are TGTGCCAGCAGCTTGGCTGTGACTAGCGGGGGCGAGCAGTACTTC. Residues: CASSLAVTSGGEQYF. Full variable domain (remainder filled in from reference TRBV5-6 and TRBJ2-7): DAGVTQSPTHLIKTRGQQVTLRCSPKSGHDTVSWYQQALGQGPQFIFQYYEEEERQRGNFPDRFSGHQFPNYSSELNVNALLLGDSALYLCASSLAVTSGGEQYFGPGTRLTVT.

J is TRBJ2-3 and V is TRBV18; the D gene is possibly TRBD1 (5 bases). The CDR3 has 15 amino acids. The germline V gene has CDR1 KGHSH and CDR2 LQKENI. Between the trimmed V and J ends, which lost 4 bases and 0 bases, there was a span of 11 bases. CDR3 in DNA: TGTGCCAGCTCACTACAGGCGTTCAGCACAGATACGCAGTATTTT. Translating gives CASSLQAFSTDTQYF. Combining the CDR3 with reference TRBV18 and TRBJ2-3 gives the whole variable domain NAGVMQNPRHLVRRRGQEARLRCSPMKGHSHVYWYRQLPEEGLKFMVYLQKENIIDESGMPKERFSAEFPKEGPSILRIQQVVRGDSAAYFCASSLQAFSTDTQYFGPGTRLTVL.

V usage is TRBV7-8 and J usage is TRBJ1-3; no definite D call. This CDR3 is 14 amino acids long. Germline CDR1 is SGHVS and CDR2 is FQNEAQ. Trimming pared 1 base from V and 12 bases from J, leaving 16 bases between. CDR3 in amino acids: CASSLDSRRPHIYF. Written as DNA, the CDR3 is TGTGCCAGCAGCTTAGATTCGAGACGTCCCCACATATATTTT.

This chain joins TRBV5-4 and TRBJ2-7; no clear D gene. The germline CDR1 and CDR2 sequences are SGHNT and YYREEE (reference sequence). Deletions cut 5 bases from V and 3 bases from J, with 12 bases between. The length of the CDR3 is 13 residues. The DNA of the CDR3 is TGTGCCAGCAGTCGTCTCACCAACTACGAGCAGTACTTC. Protein sequence: CASSRLTNYEQYF.